This T cell receptor beta chain was sequenced in a study of cytomegalovirus exposure and HLA in healthy donors. Study in general: Researchers found that approximately 80% of 350 to 500 genotyped donors fell within the Caucasian-associated ancestry cluster.

13 Jbeta primers and 60 Vbeta primers were used for the PCR. Produced via immunoSEQ multiplex PCR; TCRdb's table is partial and in-frame only. The sample carries approximately 100,000 clones, roughly 80% recorded once. This CDR3 is built from 16 residues. After removal of 0 bases from V and 2 bases from J, the junction contained 5 bases not matched to a gene. CDR1 and CDR2 (germline): SGHRS, YFSETQ. This receptor was taken from a man in his forties in good health and CMV-seronegative. The sequencing sample was made of PBMCs. The chain is built from TRBV5-1 and TRBJ2-3, with 8 bases fitting TRBD2. The CDR3 nucleotides are TGCGCCAGCAGCTTGGCTGCGGGGGGCAACACAGATACGCAGTATTTT. Translated, it gives CASSLAAGGNTDTQYF. The full variable domain, completed using reference TRBV5-1 and TRBJ2-3, is KAGVTQTPRYLIKTRGQQVTLSCSPISGHRSVSWYQQTPGQGLQFLFEYFSETQRNKGNFPGRFSGRQFSNSRSEMNVSTLELGDSALYLCASSLAAGGNTDTQYFGPGTRLTVL.